The 9 T cell receptor beta chains presented below share a single source sample, sequenced in a study of blood T cells in healthy people across ages. Combining a sample-barcoded 5' primer with a J-beta primer mix, a second PCR ran for roughly 6 to 11 cycles. TCRdb reprocessed the 5' RACE reads with MiXCR, giving one entry per CDR3 protein. Among some 890,000 distinct CDR3 sequences listed, approximately 32% were seen once. In addition, the sample was reused for a study of T cells of mothers and their children.

Material: blood. Receptors originate from a woman in her thirties or forties in good health.

The V call is TRBV3-1, the J call TRBJ2-6, with D maybe TRBD2 (6 bases). Trimming shortened V by 4 bases and J by 1 base, and 17 bases separated the two germline ends. CDR1 and CDR2 from the germline V gene are LGHDT and YNNKEL (reference sequence). The CDR3 totals 18 residues. Here the CDR3 DNA reads TGTGCCAGCAGCCCGGACCGGGGGATGGGTTCTGGGGCCAACGTCCTGACTTTC. It yields the protein CASSPDRGMGSGANVLTF.

The chain links TRBV2 to TRBJ1-2, with a possible D match to TRBD1 (5 bases). CDR1 and CDR2 from the germline V gene are SNHLY and FYNNEI. There are 14 residues in the CDR3. V gave up 6 bases and J gave up 4 bases, with 15 bases separating them. CDR3 amino acids: CASRYDRGLYGYTF. The CDR3 DNA sequence: TGTGCCAGCAGATATGACCGGGGACTCTATGGCTACACCTTC.

This clonotype was observed a few times. V usage is TRBV5-1 and J usage is TRBJ2-1, with 15 bases lining up with TRBD2. The CDR3 has 17 residues. The trim removed 7 bases at V and 7 bases at J, leaving 12 bases unmatched. CDR1 is SGHRS and CDR2 is YFSETQ in the germline V gene. DNA for the CDR3: TGCGCCAGCTCGCGGGCGGGGACTAGCGGGGGGATTAATGAGCAGTTCTTC. It codes for CASSRAGTSGGINEQFF.

The CDR3 coding sequence is TGTGCCAGCAGTCCCAGGGTTGGCTACACCTTC. This translates into CASSPRVGYTF. The chain joins TRBV28 to TRBJ1-2, with D maybe TRBD1 (5 bases). The CDR3 consists of 11 residues. Germline V lookup: CDR1 MDHEN, CDR2 SYDVKM. V was cut by 5 bases and J by 7 bases, with 8 bases left in between.

The table lists this clonotype with a few counts. The rearrangement links TRBV7-2 to TRBJ1-1; D might be TRBD1 (6 bases). Per the germline V gene, CDR1 is SGHTA and CDR2 is FQGNSA. V was cut by 2 bases and J by 3 bases, with 13 bases left in between. The CDR3 contains 15 residues. The CDR3 region has the DNA TGTGCCAGCAGCTTACAAGGGGGAAGACACACTGAAGCTTTCTTT. This sequence encodes CASSLQGGRHTEAFF. Variable domain in full (rest from reference TRBV7-2 and TRBJ1-1): GAGVSQSPSNKVTEKGKDVELRCDPISGHTALYWYRQSLGQGLEFLIYFQGNSAPDKSGLPSDRFSAERTGGSVSTLTIQRTQQEDSAVYLCASSLQGGRHTEAFFGQGTRLTVV.

The chain employs TRBV4-1 and TRBJ2-1; possible D gene TRBD1, 5 bases. The V gene lost 1 base and the J gene lost 8 bases, with 15 bases spanning the gap. The CDR3 length is 15 residues. Germline V lookup: CDR1 MGHRA, CDR2 YSYEKL. CDR3 nucleotides: TGCGCCAGCAGCCAAGCGCTAGGGGTAGGAGATGAGCAGTTCTTC. Protein sequence: CASSQALGVGDEQFF.

V and J are TRBV5-1 and TRBJ2-1; 8 positions agree with TRBD2. The germline gives CDR1 SGHRS, CDR2 YFSETQ. Trimming cost V 1 base and J 7 bases; bases outside gene matches: 7. This CDR3 region has 15 residues. The CDR3 region is CASSLSTSGLNEQFF. The DNA of the CDR3 is TGCGCCAGCAGCTTGAGCACTAGCGGTTTGAATGAGCAGTTCTTC.

In this sample, this clonotype turned up once. This chain connects TRBV19 to TRBJ2-7; D is ambiguous. CDR3 length: 14 residues. CDR1 and CDR2 from the germline V gene are LNHDA and SQIVND (reference sequence). V was pared by 3 bases and J by 1 base, with 10 bases between. In nucleotides, the CDR3 is TGTGCCAGTAGTATGGATCATGATTCCTACGAGCAGTACTTC. It translates to CASSMDHDSYEQYF.

The table lists this clonotype with a few counts. This chain joins TRBV12-3 or TRBV12-4 and TRBJ1-1; TRBD1 matches at 12 bases. With V trimmed by 6 bases and J by 5 bases, 10 bases remained unmatched. The length of the CDR3 is 16 residues. The DNA for the CDR3 is TGTGCCAGCAGCTACCGGGACAGGGGGCCGAGGACTGAAGCTTTCTTT. Translation: CASSYRDRGPRTEAFF.